The next 10 T cell receptor beta chains were all read from a single sample in a study of human T cells and chemical hapten exposure. TCRdb used MiXCR to reprocess the RACE reads, holding one entry per CDR3 protein. The sample includes just over 40,000 distinct CDR3 sequences, about 3% of them seen just once. Time point described: patch test 2, 6 weeks after DPC sensitization. Treatment reported: therapeutic diphenylcyclopropenone sensitization with weekly scalp DPC. Source: whole blood, taken in connection with sensitization to the hapten diphenylcyclopropenone (DPC). These receptors all come from a man between 35 and 55 years old with alopecia areata. Some clones in this sample may be carry-over from other donors' samples.

This clonotype occurred many times. V gene TRBV5-1 combines with J gene TRBJ2-7; 8 bases map to TRBD2. V lost 4 bases to trimming and J lost 6 bases; unmatched junction nucleotides: 9. The CDR3 contains 14 residues. CDR1 is SGHRS, CDR2 YFSETQ, per germline. The CDR3 DNA reads TGCGCCAGCAGCCCGGCTAGCGGGCCCACCGAGCAGTACTTC. It yields the protein CASSPASGPTEQYF.

This clonotype has a handful of counts. This chain uses TRBV20-1 with TRBJ2-3, with D perhaps being TRBD1 or TRBD2 (6 bases each). CDR3 size: 12 residues. The ends were cut back, 7 bases at V and 4 bases at J, with 12 bases in the middle. The germline gives CDR1 DFQATT, CDR2 SNEGSKA (reference sequence). The CDR3: CSEGGSPDTQYF. CDR3 DNA sequence: TGCAGTGAGGGGGGCTCCCCAGATACGCAGTATTTT.

This clonotype has ten or more counts. The chain is built from TRBV13 and TRBJ2-1; 9 positions agree with TRBD1. Per germline, CDR1 PRHDT and CDR2 FYEKMQ (reference sequence). The V gene end was trimmed by 5 bases and the J gene end by 6 bases; junction bases not matched to a gene: 11. The CDR3 has 16 amino acids. The CDR3 loop reads CASSTETGGTVNEQFF. The CDR3 nucleotides are TGTGCCAGCAGCACCGAGACAGGGGGTACCGTCAATGAGCAGTTCTTC.

This clonotype was counted many times. The V call is TRBV5-1, the J call TRBJ2-3; tentative D call: TRBD1 (6 bases). V shed 2 bases and J shed 2 bases, with 9 bases lying between them. The CDR3 has 14 residues. Germline-derived CDR1 and CDR2 are SGHRS and YFSETQ. The CDR3 is CASSLQGFTDTQYF. CDR3 nucleotides: TGCGCCAGCAGCTTACAGGGCTTCACAGATACGCAGTATTTT.

This clonotype was seen repeatedly, ten times or more. The chain carries TRBV30 and TRBJ2-5; a weak D match, TRBD1 (6 bases). Trimming removed 1 base from V and 10 bases from J, with 10 bases in between. From germline, CDR1 is GTSNPN and CDR2 SVGIG (reference sequence). The CDR3 runs 11 residues. CDR3 sequence: CAWSADRNQYF. The CDR3 DNA reads TGTGCCTGGAGTGCAGACAGGAACCAGTACTTC.

This clonotype was picked up many times. This sequence joins TRBV6-2 or TRBV6-3 and TRBJ2-2; 14 bases are a match to TRBD2. From germline, CDR1 is MNHEY and CDR2 SVGEGT. The length of the CDR3 is 20 residues. Trimming at V came to 4 bases and at J to 5 bases, leaving 15 bases not matched to a gene. DNA of the CDR3: TGTGCCAGCAGTTCAATCCTGGGACTAGCGGGAGATCGGAGAACCGGGGAGCTGTTTTTT. This encodes CASSSILGLAGDRRTGELFF.

In its sample, this clonotype was seen many times. The chain joins TRBV6-5 to TRBJ2-3, with TRBD2 matching over 10 bases. Germline assignment: CDR1 MNHEY and CDR2 SVGAGI. With 6 bases clipped from V and 4 bases from J, the junction kept 4 bases outside the gene matches. The CDR3 has 14 amino acids. CDR3 protein: CASRSGRGADTQYF. CDR3 sequence (DNA): TGTGCCAGCAGGAGCGGGAGGGGAGCAGATACGCAGTATTTT.

At least ten counts were recorded for this clonotype. This rearrangement joins TRBV3-1 to TRBJ2-3; 9 bases align to TRBD1. Germline trimming cut 4 bases from V and 2 bases from J; bases unmatched to any gene: 10. Germline loops: CDR1 LGHDT, CDR2 YNNKEL (reference sequence). The CDR3 length is 17 residues. CDR3 residues: CASSPGQGLINTDTQYF. The CDR3 DNA follows: TGTGCCAGCAGCCCGGGACAGGGACTCATTAACACAGATACGCAGTATTTT.

The J gene is TRBJ2-7, the V gene TRBV6-1; 11 bases map to TRBD2. This CDR3 is 14 amino acids long. Germline CDR1 MNHNS, CDR2 SASEGT. V lost 2 bases, J lost 6 bases, and 3 bases stayed unmatched. This CDR3 reads CASSEWLAGGEQYF. The DNA of the CDR3 is TGTGCCAGCAGTGAATGGCTAGCGGGGGGCGAGCAGTACTTC.

This clonotype was observed at least ten times. The chain couples TRBV5-4 to TRBJ2-5; 7 nucleotides agree with TRBD2. CDR3 size: 16 residues. CDR1 is SGHNT, CDR2 YYREEE, per germline (reference sequence). After removal of 0 bases from V and 2 bases from J, the junction contained 7 bases not matched to a gene. The CDR3 here is CASSLDRSGVQETQYF. The CDR3 nucleotides read TGTGCCAGCAGCTTGGATCGCAGCGGGGTACAAGAGACCCAGTACTTC.